A single sample gave rise to the 32 T cell receptor beta chains below, sequenced in a study of early T cells in non-severe SARS-CoV-2 infection. Via MiXCR, TCRdb re-called the 5' RACE reads, giving one row per CDR3 protein. The sample carries 90,000 to 130,000 distinct CDR3 sequences, 12% recorded once. The sample was whole blood. Source of these receptors: an adult who was a healthcare worker with PCR-confirmed SARS-CoV-2 infection or an uninfected control (not recorded which).

The chain links TRBV19 to TRBJ1-4; 8 nucleotides align to TRBD1. This CDR3 is built from 15 residues. Germline trimming cut 6 bases from V and 7 bases from J; bases unmatched to any gene: 10. The germline CDR1 and CDR2 sequences are LNHDA and SQIVND (reference sequence). CDR3 residues: CASRPLTGDIEKLFF. The CDR3 DNA reads TGTGCCAGTAGGCCGTTGACAGGGGATATTGAAAAACTGTTTTTT.

V is TRBV29-1 and J is TRBJ2-1; no clear D. V dropped 6 bases and J dropped 9 bases, with 9 bases sitting between them. The CDR3 totals 10 residues. CDR1 SQVTM and CDR2 ANQGSEA come from the germline V gene. The CDR3 DNA reads as TGCAGCGTCCAAAAGGGTGAGCAGTTCTTC. It yields the protein CSVQKGEQFF.

The chain employs TRBV6-2 or TRBV6-3 and TRBJ1-1; no definite D call. The CDR3 sequence is 12 residues long. The germline V gene has CDR1 MNHEY and CDR2 SVGEGT. V lost 2 bases and J lost 7, with 8 bases in between. CDR3 loop: CASSYERHEAFF. The CDR3 DNA is TGTGCCAGCAGTTACGAAAGGCATGAAGCTTTCTTT.

This clonotype showed up just a few times. This chain joins TRBV25-1 and TRBJ2-2; possibly TRBD1 for D (6 bases). V was trimmed by 7 bases and J by 2 bases, leaving 11 bases between them. The CDR3 consists of 14 residues. Germline-derived CDR1 and CDR2 are MGHDK and SYGVNS. The CDR3 region has the DNA TGTGCCAGCAATCAGGGGTTTAACACCGGGGAGCTGTTTTTT. Encoded protein: CASNQGFNTGELFF. Based on the CDR3 plus reference TRBV25-1 and TRBJ2-2, the full variable domain is EADIYQTPRYLVIGTGKKITLECSQTMGHDKMYWYQQDPGMELHLIHYSYGVNSTEKGDLSSESTVSRIRTEHFPLTLESARPSHTSQYLCASNQGFNTGELFFGEGSRLTVL.

Details on this clonotype: This sequence may be a read error, since a much larger clone differs from it by one base. The V gene is TRBV7-2, the J gene TRBJ2-7, with D unresolved. Per the germline V gene, CDR1 is SGHTA and CDR2 is FQGNSA. This CDR3 has 13 residues. The CDR3 reads CASSLVVFYERYF. The CDR3 bases are TGTGCCAGCAGCTTAGTAGTCTTCTACGAGCGGTACTTC.

This clonotype was picked up a small number of times. The chain is built from TRBV12-3 or TRBV12-4 and TRBJ2-7; no clear D gene. V lost 6 bases and J 4 bases, leaving 19 bases between the germline ends. This CDR3 spans 15 amino acids. CDR3 in amino acids: CASRHPGAGKYEQYF. The CDR3 nucleotides read TGTGCCAGCAGACATCCAGGCGCAGGAAAATACGAGCAGTACTTC.

This clonotype was found once. This chain joins TRBV29-1 and TRBJ2-5; D call uncertain. The CDR3 has 11 residues. Between the trimmed V and J ends, which lost 1 base and 9 bases, there was a span of 9 bases. The germline CDR1 and CDR2 sequences are SQVTM and ANQGSEA. The CDR3 bases are TGCAGCGTTGAAGCTCGAGACTCCCAGTACTTC. It translates to CSVEARDSQYF.

This clonotype was seen repeatedly, ten times or more. The rearrangement joins TRBV9 to TRBJ2-1, with no clear D. CDR3 length equals 12 residues. V gave up 9 bases and J gave up 4 bases, with 11 bases separating them. CDR1 is SGDLS, CDR2 YYNGEE, per germline. The CDR3 DNA follows: TGTGCCACCGTCCGCCGATACAATGAGCAGTTCTTC. Its translation is CATVRRYNEQFF.

This clonotype has ten or more counts. The chain combines TRBV2 with TRBJ2-4; D may correspond to TRBD1 or TRBD2 (5 bases each). Germline assignment: CDR1 SNHLY and CDR2 FYNNEI. V dropped 7 bases and J dropped 5 bases, with 12 bases sitting between them. The CDR3 length is 13 residues. CDR3 in amino acids: CASMGDGENIQYF. The CDR3 bases are TGTGCCAGCATGGGGGACGGCGAAAACATTCAGTACTTC. The full variable domain, completed using reference TRBV2 and TRBJ2-4, is EPEVTQTPSHQVTQMGQEVILRCVPISNHLYFYWYRQILGQKVEFLVSFYNNEISEKSEIFDDQFSVERPDGSNFTLKIRSTKLEDSAMYFCASMGDGENIQYFGAGTRLSVL.

This chain connects TRBV7-9 to TRBJ1-6; 9 positions match TRBD1. V lost 6 bases to trimming and J lost 8 bases; unmatched junction nucleotides: 8. CDR1 and CDR2 from the germline V gene are SEHNR and FQNEAQ (reference sequence). The CDR3 is made up of 15 amino acids. CDR3 bases: TGTGCCAGCAGGGAACAGGGGGCTAGGGATTCACCCCTCCACTTT. Translated, it gives CASREQGARDSPLHF.

The rearrangement links TRBV20-1 to TRBJ1-1; the D gene is possibly TRBD1 (6 bases). The CDR3 consists of 13 residues. With 3 bases removed from V and 6 bases from J, the gap between germline ends came to 14 bases. Germline V gene lookup returns CDR1 DFQATT and CDR2 SNEGSKA (reference sequence). In DNA, the CDR3 is TGCAGTGCTAGGCCAGGGGCGGGCGCTGAAGCTTTCTTT. It codes for CSARPGAGAEAFF.

This clonotype has a count of ten or more. The chain has TRBV9 and TRBJ2-5; TRBD1 agrees at 7 bases. Germline lookup yields CDR1 SGDLS and CDR2 YYNGEE. The CDR3 spans 16 residues. The V gene end was trimmed by 4 bases and the J gene end by 2 bases; junction bases not matched to a gene: 11. CDR3 residues: CASSPRTLGQQETQYF. The CDR3 DNA follows: TGTGCCAGCAGCCCACGTACCTTGGGACAGCAAGAGACCCAGTACTTC.

This clonotype was picked up many times. This sequence joins TRBV4-2 and TRBJ1-5, with D tentatively TRBD1 (5 bases). V dropped 1 base and J dropped 3 bases, with 19 bases sitting between them. Germline CDR1 LGHNA, CDR2 YNFKEQ. The length of the CDR3 is 18 residues. The CDR3 coding sequence is TGTGCCAGCAGCCAAGGTAGGGGTGCAAACAGAATCAATCAGCCCCAGCATTTT. It yields the protein CASSQGRGANRINQPQHF.

This clonotype was detected only a few times. This chain links TRBV9 with TRBJ2-5; 7 nucleotides match TRBD1. This CDR3 has 15 amino acids. CDR1 is SGDLS, CDR2 YYNGEE, per germline. With V trimmed by 0 bases and J by 3 bases, 5 bases remained unmatched. The CDR3 is CASSVVGQGEETQYF. The DNA of the CDR3 is TGTGCCAGCAGCGTAGTGGGGCAGGGGGAAGAGACCCAGTACTTC.

The table lists this clonotype with many counts. Relative to the germline gene, one junction end is altered; a read error may explain this. The chain is built from TRBV11-2 and TRBJ1-1; D gene unclear. The CDR3 totals 12 residues. Germline V lookup: CDR1 SGHAT, CDR2 FQNNGV. The CDR3 protein is CASSPMNTEAFF. CDR3 nucleotide sequence: TGCGCCAGCAGTCCGATGAACACTGAAGCTTTCTTT.

V gene TRBV15 combines with J gene TRBJ2-1, with D maybe TRBD1 (6 bases). Deletions cut 0 bases from V and 2 bases from J, with 8 bases between. The CDR3 is made up of 15 amino acids. Looked up from germline, CDR1 is LNHNV and CDR2 is YYDKDF (reference sequence). The CDR3, as DNA: TGTGCCACCAGCAGAGATCAGGGGCCCTACAATGAGCAGTTCTTC. Amino acids: CATSRDQGPYNEQFF.

V usage is TRBV11-3 and J usage is TRBJ2-1; D possibly uses TRBD1 or TRBD2 (6 bases each). CDR3 size: 13 residues. Germline assignment: CDR1 SGHNT and CDR2 YENEEA. Between the trimmed V and J ends, which lost 3 bases and 7 bases, there was a span of 10 bases. The CDR3 DNA sequence: TGTGCCAGCAGCTTCCCGGGGGCTAATGAGCAGTTCTTC. This codes for CASSFPGANEQFF.

This clonotype was counted a few times. The gene calls are TRBV25-1 and TRBJ2-1; TRBD1 agrees at 7 bases. Trimming removed 4 bases from V and 6 bases from J; junction bases left unmatched: 3. This CDR3 region has 13 residues. Germline V lookup: CDR1 MGHDK, CDR2 SYGVNS. This CDR3 reads CASSVTGVNEQFF. DNA for the CDR3: TGTGCCAGCAGTGTAACAGGGGTCAATGAGCAGTTCTTC.

This clonotype came up many times. The chain has TRBV29-1 and TRBJ1-1; D possibly corresponds to TRBD1 (5 bases). The V and J ends lost 6 bases and 6 bases respectively, with 14 bases between them. From germline, CDR1 is SQVTM and CDR2 ANQGSEA. This CDR3 region has 12 residues. The CDR3 sequence is CSVGRQSPEAFF. CDR3 coding DNA: TGCAGCGTGGGGCGACAGTCCCCTGAAGCTTTCTTT.

This clonotype was seen at least ten times. The junction differs from germline at one of its ends, possibly a read error. This chain connects TRBV14 to TRBJ2-1; 7 nucleotides match TRBD2. Germline V gene lookup returns CDR1 SGHDN and CDR2 FVKESK. The CDR3 spans 11 residues. For the CDR3, the DNA is TGTGCCAGCAGCCAAGCGCGGGAGAATATCTTC. Protein: CASSQARENIF.

Many counts were recorded for this clonotype. The V call is TRBV12-3 or TRBV12-4, the J call TRBJ1-4; unclear D gene. The CDR3 loop spans 15 amino acids. V was clipped by 5 bases and J by 7 bases, with 17 bases between them. The CDR3 DNA sequence: TGTGCCAGCAGTCCCTCGCGATATGGGAGTGAAAAACTGTTTTTT. Translation gives CASSPSRYGSEKLFF.

The rearrangement uses TRBV12-3 or TRBV12-4 and TRBJ2-5; the D is unclear. The CDR3 sequence is 12 residues long. V was clipped by 3 bases and J by 5 bases, with 7 bases between them. CDR3 coding DNA: TGTGCCAGCAGTTTCAAGCTGGAGACCCAGTACTTC. Protein product: CASSFKLETQYF.

The chain joins TRBV10-3 to TRBJ1-1; D might be TRBD1 (6 bases). The V gene lost 7 bases and the J gene lost 5 bases, with 17 bases spanning the gap. The germline CDR1 and CDR2 sequences are ENHRY and SYGVKD. CDR3 length: 14 amino acids. CDR3: CAINERQVETEAFF. DNA of the CDR3: TGTGCCATCAACGAGAGACAGGTTGAGACTGAAGCTTTCTTT.

This clonotype was counted only a few times. This chain connects TRBV11-2 to TRBJ2-2; 9 nucleotides line up with TRBD1. V was pared by 5 bases and J by 4 bases, with 8 bases of the junction left unmatched. The CDR3 sequence is 16 residues long. The V gene's germline CDR1 is SGHAT and CDR2 FQNNGV. CDR3 nucleotides: TGTGCCAGCAGCCAGACAGGGGGAAGTGGCACCGGGGAGCTGTTTTTT. It encodes CASSQTGGSGTGELFF.

The sample holds a few counts of this clonotype. This chain uses TRBV20-1 with TRBJ2-5; unclear D gene. V was shortened by 1 base and J by 2 bases, with 11 bases between the two germline ends. This CDR3 spans 14 amino acids. In germline, CDR1 is DFQATT, CDR2 SNEGSKA (reference sequence). The CDR3 loop reads CSARVVWGQETQYF. CDR3 sequence (DNA): TGCAGTGCTAGAGTAGTTTGGGGACAAGAGACCCAGTACTTC.

This clonotype has only a few counts. The CDR3, as DNA: TGCAGTGCTAGAGTTTTTGGCCAGGGGGGTTACGAGCAGTACTTC. It translates to CSARVFGQGGYEQYF. The genes are TRBV20-1 and TRBJ2-7; D is perhaps TRBD1 (7 bases). V gave up 1 base and J gave up 4 bases, with 17 bases separating them. The CDR3 consists of 15 residues. CDR1 and CDR2 from the germline V gene are DFQATT and SNEGSKA (reference sequence).

The chain combines TRBV20-1 with TRBJ1-4; D unclear. The V gene lost 2 bases and the J gene lost 13 bases, with 14 bases spanning the gap. Germline V lookup: CDR1 DFQATT, CDR2 SNEGSKA (reference sequence). The CDR3 contains 12 residues. Written as DNA, the CDR3 is TGCAGTGCTAGATGGGTCGAGAATGTACTGTTTTTT. Its protein product is CSARWVENVLFF.

This clonotype has a handful of counts. The chain joins TRBV6-1 to TRBJ2-3; 11 bases fit TRBD2. Germline V gene data show CDR1 as MNHNS and CDR2 as SASEGT. Germline trimming cut 7 bases from V and 0 bases from J; bases unmatched to any gene: 6. The CDR3 loop spans 16 amino acids. CDR3: CASTRLAGQSTDTQYF. CDR3 coding DNA: TGTGCCAGCACCAGACTAGCGGGGCAGAGCACAGATACGCAGTATTTT.

There are a few counts of this clonotype. V is TRBV29-1 and J is TRBJ2-1; D possibly corresponds to TRBD2 (5 bases). The CDR3 runs to 11 residues. Germline V CDR1 and CDR2: SQVTM, ANQGSEA. V was clipped by 5 bases and J by 6 bases, with 8 bases between them. The CDR3, as DNA: TGCAGCGTTCTAGCCCCCAATGAGCAGTTCTTC. It yields the protein CSVLAPNEQFF.

In this sample, this clonotype turned up a few times. The chain has TRBV10-3 and TRBJ2-3, with D uncertain. The germline CDR1 and CDR2 sequences are ENHRY and SYGVKD. CDR3 size: 15 residues. Trimming cost V 5 bases and J 3 bases, with 15 bases left between them. Written as DNA, the CDR3 is TGTGCCATCAGTCTGGGGATAAGTACTACAGATACGCAGTATTTT. Translation gives CAISLGISTTDTQYF.

This clonotype was observed a handful of times. This chain links TRBV24-1 with TRBJ2-7; no clear D. The CDR3 has 13 amino acids. CDR1 is KGHDR and CDR2 is SFDVKD in the germline V gene. Trimming removed 4 bases at V and 3 bases at J, with 9 bases between. This chain's CDR3 is CATSEGKFYEQYF. The CDR3 DNA reads as TGTGCCACCAGTGAAGGGAAATTCTACGAGCAGTACTTC.

This clonotype was counted at least ten times. The J gene is TRBJ2-7, the V gene TRBV7-9; 11 bases match TRBD2. Looked up from germline, CDR1 is SEHNR and CDR2 is FQNEAQ (reference sequence). CDR3 length: 14 residues. V lost 6 bases to trimming and J lost 3 bases; unmatched junction nucleotides: 4. The CDR3 is CASRAGTSGYEQYF. Written as DNA, the CDR3 is TGTGCCAGCAGAGCCGGGACTAGCGGCTACGAGCAGTACTTC.